Each of the 13 T cell receptor beta chains below was sequenced from the same sample in a study of control samples from healthy donors and cancer patients. Only in-frame clones appear in the TCRdb table, and some are missing; sequencing was by immunoSEQ multiplex PCR. The table lists some 51,000 clones, 88% of them singletons. The sample comprised blood. The receptor source for this set is a man aged 50 to 59 in good health.

The rearrangement links TRBV9 to TRBJ2-2; weak D call: TRBD2 (6 bases). Trimming removed 2 bases from V and 4 bases from J, with 12 bases in between. Looked up from germline, CDR1 is SGDLS and CDR2 is YYNGEE. CDR3 length equals 15 residues. The CDR3 DNA reads as TGTGCCAGCAGCGTGTCCCCAGCGGGCACCGGGGAGCTGTTTTTT. The encoded protein is CASSVSPAGTGELFF.

The rearrangement uses TRBV25-1 and TRBJ1-4; the D is unclear. This CDR3 comprises 11 residues. Germline values: CDR1 MGHDK, CDR2 SYGVNS. The V end lost 7 bases, the J end lost 7 bases, and 7 bases lay between the germline ends. This CDR3 reads CASTVGEKLFF. The CDR3 DNA follows: TGTGCCAGCACGGTTGGTGAAAAACTGTTTTTT. Together with reference TRBV25-1 and TRBJ1-4, the CDR3 gives the full variable domain: EADIYQTPRYLVIGTGKKITLECSQTMGHDKMYWYQQDPGMELHLIHYSYGVNSTEKGDLSSESTVSRIRTEHFPLTLESARPSHTSQYLCASTVGEKLFFGSGTQLSVL.

The V and J genes are TRBV19 and TRBJ1-1; possibly TRBD1 for D (5 bases). CDR3 length equals 13 residues. The V and J ends lost 9 bases and 6 bases respectively, with 17 bases between them. In germline, CDR1 is LNHDA, CDR2 SQIVND (reference sequence). The CDR3, as DNA: TGTGCCAGCTTCAGGGTAATCCCCTCTGAAGCTTTCTTT. Translated: CASFRVIPSEAFF.

This chain links TRBV15 with TRBJ2-1, with D unclear. From germline, CDR1 is LNHNV and CDR2 YYDKDF (reference sequence). The CDR3 totals 15 residues. Trimming took 0 bases from V and 3 from J, leaving 9 bases between them. CDR3 DNA: TGTGCCACCAGCAGAGACGAAGGCAACTACAATGAGCAGTTCTTC. It codes for CATSRDEGNYNEQFF.

This clone was observed once. This chain uses TRBV7-9 with TRBJ2-5; D is perhaps TRBD2 (5 bases). Per the germline V gene, CDR1 is SEHNR and CDR2 is FQNEAQ (reference sequence). This CDR3 has 15 amino acids. Trimming removed 4 bases from V and 5 bases from J, with 17 bases in between. CDR3 region: CASSSPLGGGETQYF. The CDR3 DNA follows: TGTGCCAGCAGCTCCCCTCTGGGTGGCGGGGAGACCCAGTACTTC. The complete variable domain, with remaining parts taken from reference TRBV7-9 and TRBJ2-5, reads DTGVSQNPRHKITKRGQNVTFRCDPISEHNRLYWYRQTLGQGPEFLTYFQNEAQLEKSRLLSDRFSAERPKGSFSTLEIQRTEQGDSAMYLCASSSPLGGGETQYFGPGTRLLVL.

The rearrangement links TRBV7-9 to TRBJ2-1; 12 bases fit TRBD2. Germline lookup yields CDR1 SEHNR and CDR2 FQNEAQ (reference sequence). V shed 6 bases, J shed 5 bases, and the junction held 5 bases outside the gene matches. The CDR3 runs 15 residues. The CDR3 DNA follows: TGTGCCAGCAGTGTCGGGACTAGCGGGCACAATGAGCAGTTCTTC. This translates into CASSVGTSGHNEQFF. Full variable domain (missing parts from reference TRBV7-9 and TRBJ2-1): DTGVSQNPRHKITKRGQNVTFRCDPISEHNRLYWYRQTLGQGPEFLTYFQNEAQLEKSRLLSDRFSAERPKGSFSTLEIQRTEQGDSAMYLCASSVGTSGHNEQFFGPGTRLTVL.

The rearrangement links TRBV19 to TRBJ1-4; D is undetermined. The CDR3 is made up of 12 amino acids. Germline assignment: CDR1 LNHDA and CDR2 SQIVND (reference sequence). V was clipped by 7 bases and J by 7 bases, with 10 bases between them. The CDR3 protein is CASMSRVEKLFF. In DNA form, the CDR3 reads TGTGCCAGTATGTCACGGGTTGAAAAACTGTTTTTT.

In the case of this clone: One junction end disagrees with the germline gene, perhaps due to a read error. The V and J genes are TRBV28 and TRBJ2-7; 8 bases map to TRBD1. The CDR3 is 12 amino acids. Germline values: CDR1 MDHEN, CDR2 SYDVKM. CDR3 DNA sequence: TGTGCCAGCAGTACAGGGACAGGAGGCTTGAACTTC. It is translated as CASSTGTGGLNF. Filled out from reference TRBV28 and TRBJ2-7, the complete variable domain reads DVKVTQSSRYLVKRTGEKVFLECVQDMDHENMFWYRQDPGLGLRLIYFSYDVKMKEKGDIPEGYSVSREKKERFSLILESASTNQTSMYLCASSTGTGGLNFGPGTRLTVT.

The chain couples TRBV6-2 or TRBV6-3 to TRBJ1-1; 9 nucleotides agree with TRBD1. The germline gives CDR1 MNHEY, CDR2 SVGEGT. The junction had 13 bases not matched to a gene; V was cut back by 2 bases and J by 0 bases. The CDR3 contains 19 residues. CDR3 DNA: TGTGCCAGCAGTTACGCATACAGGGGGCGCCTTAATGTGAACACTGAAGCTTTCTTT. Translated, it gives CASSYAYRGRLNVNTEAFF.

Comment on this clone: Other DNA sequences in this specimen translate into the identical CDR3. The V call is TRBV5-1, the J call TRBJ1-1; D might be TRBD1 (5 bases). CDR1 is SGHRS and CDR2 is YFSETQ in the germline V gene. The CDR3 is 11 amino acids. V was shortened by 2 bases and J by 7 bases, with 6 bases between the two germline ends. CDR3: CASSFDSEAFF. DNA of the CDR3: TGCGCCAGCAGCTTTGACAGTGAAGCTTTCTTT.

This clone was detected only a few times. The chain recombines TRBV6-5 with TRBJ1-2; no definite D call. V was cut by 7 bases and J by 1 base, with 16 bases left in between. Germline V gives CDR1 MNHEY, CDR2 SVGAGI. The CDR3 is 15 residues long. Here the CDR3 reads CASTLGVQLNYGYTF. CDR3 nucleotide sequence: TGTGCCAGCACCCTTGGGGTACAACTTAACTATGGCTACACCTTC.

A single count supports this clone. The chain recombines TRBV12-5 with TRBJ2-1; the D gene is possibly TRBD1 (6 bases). The V gene lost 7 bases and the J gene lost 4 bases, with 8 bases spanning the gap. CDR1 is LGHNT, CDR2 FRNRAP, per germline. The CDR3 sequence is 12 residues long. This chain's CDR3 is CASDRGYNEQFF. Written as DNA, the CDR3 is TGTGCTAGTGATAGGGGGTACAATGAGCAGTTCTTC.

This chain connects TRBV5-5 to TRBJ1-4; maybe TRBD1 (5 bases). This CDR3 is 15 amino acids long. Germline V lookup: CDR1 SGHKS, CDR2 YYEKEE (reference sequence). With 3 bases removed from V and 0 bases from J, the gap between germline ends came to 9 bases. The CDR3 nucleotides are TGTGCCAGCAGCTCCCAGGGCGCAACTAATGAAAAACTGTTTTTT. As protein: CASSSQGATNEKLFF.